This entry lists 25 T cell receptor beta chains sequenced from one sample in a study of shared clonotypes between healthy human individuals. The repertoire was sequenced with immunoSEQ multiplex PCR; TCRdb's copy has only in-frame clones and lacks some. The table records hundreds of thousands of clones, 90% to 97% of them present only once. Naive CD8 cells lacked CD45RO and underwent positive selection for CCR7, leaving out terminally differentiated effector memory CD45RA+ cells. The sequenced sample was naive CD8+ T cells sorted from blood. The receptors were sampled from a young woman in good health.

The chain recombines TRBV28 with TRBJ2-3; D remains ambiguous. Per the germline V gene, CDR1 is MDHEN and CDR2 is SYDVKM. V was trimmed by 3 bases and J by 1 base, leaving 11 bases between them. The CDR3 length is 15 residues. The CDR3 bases are TGTGCCAGCAGTTTCTCAAAGGACGGCACAGATACGCAGTATTTT. It is translated as CASSFSKDGTDTQYF. The entire variable domain, with the rest obtained from reference TRBV28 and TRBJ2-3, is as follows: DVKVTQSSRYLVKRTGEKVFLECVQDMDHENMFWYRQDPGLGLRLIYFSYDVKMKEKGDIPEGYSVSREKKERFSLILESASTNQTSMYLCASSFSKDGTDTQYFGPGTRLTVL.

This clone was counted once. The gene calls are TRBV7-9 and TRBJ2-2, with D tentatively TRBD2 (6 bases). Germline V gives CDR1 SEHNR, CDR2 FQNEAQ (reference sequence). The germline V and J ends were trimmed by 2 bases and 4 bases, with 14 bases remaining between them. CDR3 length equals 16 residues. The CDR3 protein is CASSLPRRGLTGELFF. For the CDR3, the DNA is TGTGCCAGCAGCTTACCCAGGCGGGGCCTCACCGGGGAGCTGTTTTTT. The entire variable domain, with the rest obtained from reference TRBV7-9 and TRBJ2-2, is as follows: DTGVSQNPRHKITKRGQNVTFRCDPISEHNRLYWYRQTLGQGPEFLTYFQNEAQLEKSRLLSDRFSAERPKGSFSTLEIQRTEQGDSAMYLCASSLPRRGLTGELFFGEGSRLTVL.

Only one count was recorded for this clone. The chain has TRBV11-2 and TRBJ2-1; D gene unclear. Germline V gene data show CDR1 as SGHAT and CDR2 as FQNNGV. Trimming shortened V by 0 bases and J by 10 bases, and 4 bases separated the two germline ends. The CDR3 has 11 residues. CDR3 coding DNA: TGTGCCAGCAGCTTAGAACCGGAGCAGTTCTTC. Protein sequence: CASSLEPEQFF.

The chain recombines TRBV4-1 with TRBJ2-7, with D possibly called TRBD1 or TRBD2 (5 bases each). V was trimmed by 3 bases and J by 0 bases, leaving 18 bases between them. Germline CDR1 and CDR2: MGHRA and YSYEKL. This CDR3 contains 17 residues. CDR3 bases: TGCGCCAGCAGCCACTCCGGGCCCGGGACGGTCTCCTACGAGCAGTACTTC. It encodes CASSHSGPGTVSYEQYF.

The CDR3 protein is CATSSGPPLTSGNTIYF. DNA for the CDR3: TGTGCCACCAGCAGTGGCCCACCCTTAACTTCTGGAAACACCATATATTTT. V is TRBV15 and J is TRBJ1-3; D remains ambiguous. The CDR3 is made up of 17 amino acids. V was trimmed by 3 bases and J by 1 base, leaving 16 bases between them. Germline V gene lookup returns CDR1 LNHNV and CDR2 YYDKDF (reference sequence). The full variable domain, in which reference TRBV15 and TRBJ1-3 provide the parts outside the CDR3, is DAMVIQNPRYQVTQFGKPVTLSCSQTLNHNVMYWYQQKSSQAPKLLFHYYDKDFNNEADTPDNFQSRRPNTSFCFLDIRSPGLGDTAMYLCATSSGPPLTSGNTIYFGEGSWLTVV.

V usage is TRBV27 and J usage is TRBJ1-2; 9 bases agree with TRBD1. CDR3 length equals 13 residues. Germline CDR1 MNHEY, CDR2 SMNVEV (reference sequence). The ends lost 5 bases at V and 8 bases at J; junction bases unmatched: 6. The CDR3 sequence: CASSGDRDHGYTF. CDR3 coding DNA: TGTGCCAGCAGTGGGGACAGGGATCACGGCTACACCTTC.

This chain links TRBV2 with TRBJ1-1; D unresolved. Trimming cost V 0 bases and J 4 bases, with 15 bases left between them. Germline CDR1 and CDR2: SNHLY and FYNNEI. This CDR3 is 16 amino acids long. The CDR3 is CASSEADRPPGTEAFF. The CDR3 DNA follows: TGTGCCAGCAGTGAAGCAGATCGTCCTCCGGGCACTGAAGCTTTCTTT. The complete variable domain, with remaining parts taken from reference TRBV2 and TRBJ1-1, reads EPEVTQTPSHQVTQMGQEVILRCVPISNHLYFYWYRQILGQKVEFLVSFYNNEISEKSEIFDDQFSVERPDGSNFTLKIRSTKLEDSAMYFCASSEADRPPGTEAFFGQGTRLTVV.

This chain links TRBV7-6 with TRBJ2-3; D unclear. The V and J ends lost 4 bases and 3 bases respectively, with 5 bases between them. The CDR3 extends over 12 amino acids. CDR1 and CDR2 (germline): SGHVS, FNYEAQ. The CDR3 DNA sequence: TGTGCCAGCAGCTCCGGTACAGATACGCAGTATTTT. Translating it yields CASSSGTDTQYF.

The rearrangement links TRBV7-8 to TRBJ1-1; TRBD1 might be the D (6 bases). This CDR3 region has 16 residues. The V gene's germline CDR1 is SGHVS and CDR2 FQNEAQ. V lost 5 bases, J lost 0 bases, and 16 bases lay in between. The DNA for the CDR3 is TGTGCCAGCAGCGCGCAGGGGCCGTTGATGAACACTGAAGCTTTCTTT. Its protein product is CASSAQGPLMNTEAFF.

The CDR3 nucleotides read TGTGCCAGCAGCCAAGATAGTAGAAGGATTGAGACCCAGTACTTC. Its protein is CASSQDSRRIETQYF. V and J are TRBV4-2 and TRBJ2-5; D ambiguous. CDR1 and CDR2 from the germline V gene are LGHNA and YNFKEQ. V was shortened by 0 bases and J by 5 bases, with 13 bases between the two germline ends. There are 15 residues in the CDR3.

The V and J genes are TRBV7-6 and TRBJ2-1, with D possibly being TRBD1 or TRBD2 (6 bases each). The V and J ends lost 4 bases and 10 bases respectively, with 17 bases between them. The CDR3 runs 14 residues. Germline-derived CDR1 and CDR2 are SGHVS and FNYEAQ. The CDR3 region is CASSSVGGPSEQFF. The CDR3 DNA reads as TGTGCCAGCAGCTCGGTCGGGGGCCCATCAGAGCAGTTCTTC.

The V and J genes are TRBV19 and TRBJ1-1; TRBD1 might be the D (5 bases). CDR1 and CDR2 from the germline V gene are LNHDA and SQIVND (reference sequence). The germline V and J ends were trimmed by 3 bases and 6 bases, with 17 bases remaining between them. The CDR3 sequence is 15 residues long. For the CDR3, the DNA is TGTGCCAGTAGTATCATACTCGGGGCTTACCCTGAAGCTTTCTTT. Its protein product is CASSIILGAYPEAFF.

The chain links TRBV6-5 to TRBJ2-7, with TRBD2 identical over 7 bases. This CDR3 is 16 amino acids long. Germline V CDR1 and CDR2: MNHEY, SVGAGI. Trimming took 0 bases from V and 4 from J; bases not matched to a gene: 9. CDR3 sequence (DNA): TGTGCCAGCAGTTACTCGATTCGGGCGGGAGAATACGAGCAGTACTTC. Translated, it gives CASSYSIRAGEYEQYF.

This chain uses TRBV7-8 with TRBJ1-1, with D perhaps TRBD1 (5 bases). CDR1 and CDR2 from the germline V gene are SGHVS and FQNEAQ. This CDR3 comprises 13 residues. V lost 1 base and J lost 4, with 7 bases in between. Written as DNA, the CDR3 is TGTGCCAGCAGCTTAGAAGGGGTCACTGAAGCTTTCTTT. Protein sequence: CASSLEGVTEAFF.

The rearrangement links TRBV9 to TRBJ2-1; D not resolved. In germline, CDR1 is SGDLS, CDR2 YYNGEE. Trimming pared 3 bases from V and 4 bases from J, leaving 11 bases between. This CDR3 is 14 amino acids long. The CDR3 nucleotides read TGTGCCAGCAGCGGAGCTAGAGATTACAATGAGCAGTTCTTC. Protein: CASSGARDYNEQFF.

This clone occurred once. CDR3 sequence: CASSLGAGGSPNEQFF. CDR3 DNA sequence: TGTGCCAGCAGCTTAGGGGCCGGGGGTAGCCCCAATGAGCAGTTCTTC. The gene calls are TRBV13 and TRBJ2-1, with a weak D call TRBD2 (6 bases). The CDR3 spans 16 residues. V was trimmed by 0 bases and J by 6 bases, leaving 15 bases between them. The germline V gene has CDR1 PRHDT and CDR2 FYEKMQ (reference sequence). The full variable domain, rest sourced from reference TRBV13 and TRBJ2-1, is AAGVIQSPRHLIKEKRETATLKCYPIPRHDTVYWYQQGPGQDPQFLISFYEKMQSDKGSIPDRFSAQQFSDYHSELNMSSLELGDSALYFCASSLGAGGSPNEQFFGPGTRLTVL.

The J gene is TRBJ2-1, the V gene TRBV15; D is perhaps TRBD2 (5 bases). V lost 6 bases to trimming and J lost 7 bases, with 16 bases between them. CDR1 and CDR2 from the germline V gene are LNHNV and YYDKDF (reference sequence). This CDR3 is 14 amino acids long. CDR3 amino acids: CATRRLGVENEQFF. The CDR3 coding sequence is TGTGCCACCAGAAGACTGGGAGTGGAGAATGAGCAGTTCTTC.

The genes are TRBV7-2 and TRBJ2-1, with a weak D call TRBD2 (6 bases). The CDR3 contains 16 residues. Germline V gives CDR1 SGHTA, CDR2 FQGNSA. V lost 5 bases to trimming and J lost 0 bases, with 14 bases between them. Here the CDR3 DNA reads TGTGCCAGCAGCCCGGAGGGTTTGAGCTCCTACAATGAGCAGTTCTTC. Translation: CASSPEGLSSYNEQFF.

V and J are TRBV6-6 and TRBJ1-1; 9 bases are shared with TRBD1. J gave up 5 bases and V 2 bases, and 6 bases lay outside the gene matches. The CDR3 is 15 amino acids. Germline lookup yields CDR1 MNHNY and CDR2 SVGAGI (reference sequence). The chain's CDR3 is CASSYTTGGRTEAFF. The CDR3 coding sequence is TGTGCCAGCAGTTACACAACAGGGGGCCGTACTGAAGCTTTCTTT.

The rearrangement links TRBV6-1 to TRBJ1-1; unclear D gene. V was cut by 6 bases and J by 1 base, with 15 bases left in between. The germline gives CDR1 MNHNS, CDR2 SASEGT. The CDR3 totals 15 residues. The CDR3 is CASRTLFAQNTEAFF. The DNA of the CDR3 is TGTGCCAGCAGGACCCTATTTGCACAGAACACTGAAGCTTTCTTT.

In regard to this clone: Within the sample, other DNA sequences also encode this same CDR3. V is TRBV27 and J is TRBJ2-1, with a tentative D call TRBD2 (5 bases). The length of the CDR3 is 12 residues. Trimming removed 6 bases from V and 7 bases from J, with 10 bases in between. The germline gives CDR1 MNHEY, CDR2 SMNVEV (reference sequence). The CDR3 nucleotides read TGTGCCAGCAGGACGGGCGGGAATGAGCAGTTCTTC. The encoded protein is CASRTGGNEQFF.

This chain joins TRBV6-1 and TRBJ1-5, with D maybe TRBD1 (6 bases). Germline V gene data show CDR1 as MNHNS and CDR2 as SASEGT. V was trimmed by 8 bases and J by 1 base, leaving 12 bases between them. The CDR3 is 14 amino acids. As DNA, the CDR3 is TGTGCCAGCTATCACAGGGAGAGCAATCAGCCCCAGCATTTT. Its translation is CASYHRESNQPQHF.

The V call is TRBV25-1, the J call TRBJ2-3; D unresolved. Germline V CDR1 and CDR2: MGHDK, SYGVNS. V dropped 2 bases and J dropped 4 bases, with 7 bases sitting between them. CDR3 length: 13 residues. The CDR3 region is CASSEVPSDTQYF. The CDR3 nucleotides are TGTGCCAGCAGTGAAGTACCGTCAGATACGCAGTATTTT.

The chain recombines TRBV7-2 with TRBJ2-4, with TRBD2 matching over 10 bases. CDR3 length: 16 residues. V lost 5 bases, J lost 2 bases, and 6 bases stayed unmatched. Per the germline V gene, CDR1 is SGHTA and CDR2 is FQGNSA. CDR3 in amino acids: CASSLLAGGTKNIQYF. The DNA of the CDR3 is TGTGCCAGCAGCCTATTAGCGGGAGGTACCAAAAACATTCAGTACTTC.

The rearrangement links TRBV7-9 to TRBJ2-1; D unresolved. Germline loops: CDR1 SEHNR, CDR2 FQNEAQ (reference sequence). This CDR3 is 11 amino acids long. Trimming pared 2 bases from V and 8 bases from J, leaving 4 bases between. The DNA of the CDR3 is TGTGCCAGCAGCTTAAACCATGAGCAGTTCTTC. Translated, it gives CASSLNHEQFF.